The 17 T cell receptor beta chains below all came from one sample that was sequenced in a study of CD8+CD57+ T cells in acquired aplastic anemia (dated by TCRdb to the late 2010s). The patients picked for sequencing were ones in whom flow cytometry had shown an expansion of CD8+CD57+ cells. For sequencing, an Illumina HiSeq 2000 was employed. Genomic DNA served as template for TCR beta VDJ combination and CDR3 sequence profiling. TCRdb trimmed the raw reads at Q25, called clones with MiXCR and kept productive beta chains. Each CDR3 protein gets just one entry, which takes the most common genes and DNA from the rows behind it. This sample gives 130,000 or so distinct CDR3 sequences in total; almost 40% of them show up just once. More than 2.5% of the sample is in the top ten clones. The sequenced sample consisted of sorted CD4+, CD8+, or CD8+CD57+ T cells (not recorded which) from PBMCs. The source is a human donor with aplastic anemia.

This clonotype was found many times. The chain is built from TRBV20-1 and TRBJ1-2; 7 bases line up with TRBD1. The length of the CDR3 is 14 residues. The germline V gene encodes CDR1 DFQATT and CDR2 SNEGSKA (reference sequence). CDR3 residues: CRGNKGRGDYGYTF. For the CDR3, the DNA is TGCAGGGGAAATAAGGGCAGGGGGGACTATGGCTACACCTTC.

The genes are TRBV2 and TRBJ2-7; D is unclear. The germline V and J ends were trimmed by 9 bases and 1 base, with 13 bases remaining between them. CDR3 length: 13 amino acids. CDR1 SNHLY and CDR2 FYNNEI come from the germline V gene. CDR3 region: CASFRALSYEQYF. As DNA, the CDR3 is TGTGCCAGTTTTCGAGCTTTGTCCTACGAGCAGTACTTC.

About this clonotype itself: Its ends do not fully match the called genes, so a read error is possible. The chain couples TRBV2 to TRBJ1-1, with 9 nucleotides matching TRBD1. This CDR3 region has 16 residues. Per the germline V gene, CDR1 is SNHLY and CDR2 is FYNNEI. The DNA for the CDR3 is TGTGCCAGCAGTGCTACAGGGGGCGCAAGGAACACCGAAGCTTTCTTT. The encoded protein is CASSATGGARNTEAFF.

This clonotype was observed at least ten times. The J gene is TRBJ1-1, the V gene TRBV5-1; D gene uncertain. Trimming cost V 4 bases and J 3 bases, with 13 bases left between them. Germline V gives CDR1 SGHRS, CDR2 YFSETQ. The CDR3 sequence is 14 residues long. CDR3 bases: TGCGCCAGCAGCCAAGATAATGGGGACACTGAAGCTTTCTTT. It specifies CASSQDNGDTEAFF.

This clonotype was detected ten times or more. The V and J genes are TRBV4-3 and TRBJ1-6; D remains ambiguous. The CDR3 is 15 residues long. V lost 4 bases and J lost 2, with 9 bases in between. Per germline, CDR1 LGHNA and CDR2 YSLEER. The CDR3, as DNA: TGCGCCAGCAGCCCCCGGGTTGCCTATAATTCACCCCTCCACTTT. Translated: CASSPRVAYNSPLHF.

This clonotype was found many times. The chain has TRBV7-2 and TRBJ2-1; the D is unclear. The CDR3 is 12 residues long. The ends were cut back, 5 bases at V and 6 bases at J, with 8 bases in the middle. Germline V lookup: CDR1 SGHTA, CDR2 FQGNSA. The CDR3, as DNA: TGTGCCAGCAGCCTGAGGTTCAATGAGCAGTTCTTC. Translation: CASSLRFNEQFF.

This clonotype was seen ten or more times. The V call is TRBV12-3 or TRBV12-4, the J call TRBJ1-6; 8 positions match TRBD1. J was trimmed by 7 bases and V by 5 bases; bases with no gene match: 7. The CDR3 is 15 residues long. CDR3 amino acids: CASSLTGAGNSPLHF. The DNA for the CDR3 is TGTGCCAGCAGTCTGACAGGGGCTGGGAATTCACCCCTCCACTTT.

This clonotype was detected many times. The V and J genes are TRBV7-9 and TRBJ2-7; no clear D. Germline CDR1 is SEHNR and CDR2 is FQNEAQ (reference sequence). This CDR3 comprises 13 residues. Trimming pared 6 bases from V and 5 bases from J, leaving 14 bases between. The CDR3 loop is CASRGSGGDEQYV. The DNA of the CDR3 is TGTGCCAGCAGGGGGTCGGGTGGAGACGAGCAGTACGTC.

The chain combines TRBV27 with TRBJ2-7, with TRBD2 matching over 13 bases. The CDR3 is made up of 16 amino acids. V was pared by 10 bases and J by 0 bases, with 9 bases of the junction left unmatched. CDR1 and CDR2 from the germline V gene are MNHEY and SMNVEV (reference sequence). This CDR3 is CATRTSGGGSSYEQYF. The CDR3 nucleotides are TGTGCCACTCGGACTAGCGGGGGAGGAAGCTCCTACGAGCAGTACTTC.

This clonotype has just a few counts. The DNA of the CDR3 is TGTGCCAGCAGCCAATTATCCCAACAGTACTTC. Its translation: CASSQLSQQYF. The chain joins TRBV3-1 to TRBJ2-5; no definite D call. Germline CDR1 is LGHDT and CDR2 is YNNKEL (reference sequence). The CDR3 contains 11 residues. V was trimmed by 2 bases and J by 11 bases, leaving 9 bases between them.

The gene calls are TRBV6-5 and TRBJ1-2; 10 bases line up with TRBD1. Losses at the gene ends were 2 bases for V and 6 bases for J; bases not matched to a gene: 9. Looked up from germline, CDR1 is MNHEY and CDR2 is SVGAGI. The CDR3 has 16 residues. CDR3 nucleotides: TGTGCCAGCAGTTACGGTCGGACAGGGGGAAGCAATGGCTACACCTTC. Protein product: CASSYGRTGGSNGYTF.

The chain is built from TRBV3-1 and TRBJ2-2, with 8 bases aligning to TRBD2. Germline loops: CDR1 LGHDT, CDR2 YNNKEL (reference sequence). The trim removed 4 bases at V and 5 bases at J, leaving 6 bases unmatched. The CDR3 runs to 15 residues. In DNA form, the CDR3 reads TGTGCCAGCAGCCGACGGACGGGAGGGACCGGGGAGCTGTTTTTT. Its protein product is CASSRRTGGTGELFF.

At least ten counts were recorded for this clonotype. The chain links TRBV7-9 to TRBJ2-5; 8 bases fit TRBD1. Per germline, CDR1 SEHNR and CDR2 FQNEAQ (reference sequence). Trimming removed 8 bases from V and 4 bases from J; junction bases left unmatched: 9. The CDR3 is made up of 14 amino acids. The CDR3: CASGPRGQGETQYF. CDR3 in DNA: TGTGCCAGCGGACCCAGGGGGCAGGGAGAGACCCAGTACTTC.

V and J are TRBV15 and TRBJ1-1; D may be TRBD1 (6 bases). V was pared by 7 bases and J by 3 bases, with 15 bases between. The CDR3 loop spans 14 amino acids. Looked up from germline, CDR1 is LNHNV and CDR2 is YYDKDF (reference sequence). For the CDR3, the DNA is TGTGCCACCACCCTAATAAGGGGGGACACTGAAGCTTTCTTT. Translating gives CATTLIRGDTEAFF.

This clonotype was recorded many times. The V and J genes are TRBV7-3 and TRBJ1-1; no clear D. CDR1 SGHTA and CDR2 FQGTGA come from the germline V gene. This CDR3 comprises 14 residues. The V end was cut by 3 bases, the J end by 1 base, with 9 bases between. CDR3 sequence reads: CASSFQAGNTEAFF. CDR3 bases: TGTGCCAGCAGCTTTCAAGCCGGGAACACTGAAGCTTTCTTT. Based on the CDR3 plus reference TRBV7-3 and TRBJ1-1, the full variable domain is GAGVSQTPSNKVTEKGKYVELRCDPISGHTALYWYRQSLGQGPEFLIYFQGTGAADDSGLPNDRFFAVRPEGSVSTLKIQRTERGDSAVYLCASSFQAGNTEAFFGQGTRLTVV.

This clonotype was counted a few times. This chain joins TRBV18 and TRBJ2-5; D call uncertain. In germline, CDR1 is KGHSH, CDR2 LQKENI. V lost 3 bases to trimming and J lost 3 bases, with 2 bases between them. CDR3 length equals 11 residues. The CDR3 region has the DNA TGTGCCAGCTCACCGGAAGAGACCCAGTACTTC. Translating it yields CASSPEETQYF.

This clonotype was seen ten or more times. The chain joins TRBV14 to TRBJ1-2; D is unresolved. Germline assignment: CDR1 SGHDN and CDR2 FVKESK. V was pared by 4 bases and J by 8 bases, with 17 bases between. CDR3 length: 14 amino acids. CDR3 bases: TGTGCCAGCAGCCCCCGTTGGGGATCAGGAGGCTACACCTTC. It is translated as CASSPRWGSGGYTF. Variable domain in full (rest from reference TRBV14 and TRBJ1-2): EAGVTQFPSHSVIEKGQTVTLRCDPISGHDNLYWYRRVMGKEIKFLLHFVKESKQDESGMPNNRFLAERTGGTYSTLKVQPAELEDSGVYFCASSPRWGSGGYTFGSGTRLTVV.